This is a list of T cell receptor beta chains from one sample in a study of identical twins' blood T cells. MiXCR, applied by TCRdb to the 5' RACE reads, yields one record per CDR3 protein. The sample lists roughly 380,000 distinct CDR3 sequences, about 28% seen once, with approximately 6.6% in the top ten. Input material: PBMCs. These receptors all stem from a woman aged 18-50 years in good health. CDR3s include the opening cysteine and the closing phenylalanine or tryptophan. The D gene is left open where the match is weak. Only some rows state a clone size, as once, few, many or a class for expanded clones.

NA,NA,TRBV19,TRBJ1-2,CASRQYYGYTF,TGTGCCAGTAGACAGTACTATGGCTACACCTTC
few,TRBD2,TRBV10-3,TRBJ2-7,CAISSTGLAGGGGSYEQYF,TGTGCCATCAGCTCAACCGGACTAGCGGGAGGGGGTGGTTCCTACGAGCAGTACTTC
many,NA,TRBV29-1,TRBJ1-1,CSVGRLNTEAFF,TGCAGCGTCGGACGGTTGAACACTGAAGCTTTCTTT
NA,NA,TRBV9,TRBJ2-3,CASSAQTDTQYF,TGTGCCAGCAGCGCCCAAACAGATACGCAGTATTTT
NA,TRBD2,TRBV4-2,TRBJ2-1,CASSQDGDGGDEQFF,TGTGCCAGCAGCCAAGATGGGGACGGGGGGGATGAGCAGTTCTTC
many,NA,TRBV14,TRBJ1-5,CASIKSDRGRGNQPQHF,TGTGCCAGCATAAAAAGTGATAGGGGACGGGGCAATCAGCCCCAGCATTTT
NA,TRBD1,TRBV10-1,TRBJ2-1,CASSEGGTGNYNEQFF,TGCGCCAGCAGTGAGGGGGGGACAGGGAACTACAATGAGCAGTTCTTC
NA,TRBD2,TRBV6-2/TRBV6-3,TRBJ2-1,CASSETNGRFNEQFF,TGTGCCAGCAGCGAAACAAACGGGAGGTTCAATGAGCAGTTCTTC
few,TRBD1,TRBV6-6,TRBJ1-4,CASSAQGASEKLFF,TGTGCCAGCAGCGCCCAGGGGGCGAGTGAAAAACTGTTTTTT
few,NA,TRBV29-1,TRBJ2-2,CSVVVSTNTGELFF,TGCAGCGTTGTTGTCAGTACGAACACCGGGGAGCTGTTTTTT
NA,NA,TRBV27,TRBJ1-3,CASKGGRSGNTIYF,TGTGCCAGCAAGGGGGGGCGGTCAGGAAACACCATATATTTT
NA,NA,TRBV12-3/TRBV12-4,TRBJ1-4,CASSLAQDNEKLFF,TGTGCCAGCAGTTTAGCGCAGGATAATGAAAAACTGTTTTTT
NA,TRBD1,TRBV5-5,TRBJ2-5,CASSFQRGRKETQYF,TGTGCCAGCAGCTTTCAAAGGGGGCGGAAAGAGACCCAGTACTTC
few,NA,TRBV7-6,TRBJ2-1,CASSLVVGDNEQFF,TGTGCCAGCAGCTTAGTGGTAGGCGACAATGAGCAGTTCTTC
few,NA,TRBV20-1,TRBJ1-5,CSASRTFVSNQPQHF,TGCAGTGCTAGTAGGACATTCGTTAGCAATCAGCCCCAGCATTTT
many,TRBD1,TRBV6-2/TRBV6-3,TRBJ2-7,CASSPTGTAFNEQYF,TGTGCCAGCAGTCCTACCGGGACAGCCTTTAACGAGCAGTACTTC
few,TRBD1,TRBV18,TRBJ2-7,CASSPHRGLRYEQYF,TGTGCCAGCTCACCCCACAGGGGCCTAAGGTACGAGCAGTACTTC
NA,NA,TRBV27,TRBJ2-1,CASSNLPSLGGVSYNEQFF,TGTGCCAGCAGCAATTTACCTTCGCTGGGCGGGGTCTCCTACAATGAGCAGTTCTTC
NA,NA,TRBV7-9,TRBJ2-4,CASSLDGVIQYF,TGTGCCAGCAGCTTAGATGGGGTCATTCAGTACTTC
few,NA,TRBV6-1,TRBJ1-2,CASSLWDGYTF,TGTGCCAGCAGCCTCTGGGATGGCTACACCTTC
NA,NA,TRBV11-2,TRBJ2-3,CASSLGRRTDTQYF,TGTGCCAGCAGCTTAGGACGGCGCACAGATACGCAGTATTTT
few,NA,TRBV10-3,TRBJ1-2,CAISVAGSPQTVGYTF,TGTGCCATCAGTGTTGCAGGGTCACCCCAAACCGTTGGCTACACCTTC
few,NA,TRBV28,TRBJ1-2,CASSFQVLGGYTF,TGTGCCAGCAGTTTCCAGGTTCTAGGAGGCTACACCTTC
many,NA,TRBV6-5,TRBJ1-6,CASSENPGLGISPLHF,TGTGCCAGCAGTGAAAACCCAGGGTTGGGGATTTCACCCCTCCACTTT
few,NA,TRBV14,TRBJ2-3,CASSQDYLITDTQYF,TGTGCCAGCAGCCAAGATTACCTAATCACAGATACGCAGTATTTT
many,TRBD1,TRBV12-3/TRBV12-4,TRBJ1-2,CASRPPGQGYYGYTF,TGTGCCAGCAGGCCACCGGGACAGGGGTACTATGGCTACACCTTC
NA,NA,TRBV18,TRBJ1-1,CASSPYRDGTEAFF,TGTGCCAGCTCACCTTACAGGGATGGCACTGAAGCTTTCTTT
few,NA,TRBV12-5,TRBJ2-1,CASGLVSGNEQFF,TGTGCTAGTGGTTTGGTCAGCGGGAATGAGCAGTTCTTC
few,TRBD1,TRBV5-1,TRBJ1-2,CASSTGPEYGYTF,TGCGCCAGCTCGACAGGGCCGGAATATGGCTACACCTTC
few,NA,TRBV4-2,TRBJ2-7,CASSQDREQYF,TGTGCCAGCAGCCAAGATCGAGAGCAGTACTTC
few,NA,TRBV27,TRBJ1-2,CASSPGQLYGYTF,TGTGCCAGCAGTCCCGGACAGCTATATGGCTACACCTTC
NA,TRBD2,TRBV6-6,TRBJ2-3,CASSYSMLAGGTDTQYF,TGTGCCAGCAGTTACTCGATGTTAGCGGGAGGCACAGATACGCAGTATTTT
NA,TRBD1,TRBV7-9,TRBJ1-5,CASSGTGGPQHF,TGTGCCAGCAGCGGTACAGGGGGCCCCCAGCATTTT
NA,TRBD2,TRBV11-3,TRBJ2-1,CASSFEPRTSGYNEQFF,TGTGCCAGCAGCTTCGAACCCAGGACTAGCGGCTACAATGAGCAGTTCTTC
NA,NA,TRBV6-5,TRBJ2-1,CASSSTRGCNNEQFF,TGTGCCAGCAGTTCTACTAGGGGATGCAACAATGAGCAGTTCTTC
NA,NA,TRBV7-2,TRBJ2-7,CASSLGPAYYEQYF,TGTGCCAGCAGCTTAGGTCCAGCGTACTACGAGCAGTACTTC
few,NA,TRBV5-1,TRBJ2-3,CASRGAALPADTQYF,TGCGCCTCCAGGGGGGCCGCACTACCGGCTGATACGCAGTATTTT
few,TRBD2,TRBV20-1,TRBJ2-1,CSASGLAGGEF,TGCAGTGCTAGTGGACTAGCGGGAGGTGAATTC